A single sample is the source of the 25 T cell receptor beta chains below, sequenced in a study of blood T cell dynamics during melanoma immunotherapy. Sequencing used immunoSEQ multiplex PCR; TCRdb keeps in-frame clones, though not all of them. The sample includes 10,000 or so clones, about 88% of them seen just once. Specified time point: pre-treatment baseline. The material was blood, obtained from a patient treated with checkpoint blockade. The receptors originated from a human donor with melanoma.

The rearrangement uses TRBV25-1 and TRBJ2-5; TRBD1 might be the D (5 bases). Germline V gene lookup returns CDR1 MGHDK and CDR2 SYGVNS. The CDR3 has 17 amino acids. V lost 0 bases and J 1 base, leaving 15 bases between the germline ends. DNA for the CDR3: TGTGCCAGCAGTGAATATTGGCTAAGGGGTTTCCAAGAGACCCAGTACTTC. Amino acid sequence: CASSEYWLRGFQETQYF. The full variable domain, in which reference TRBV25-1 and TRBJ2-5 provide the parts outside the CDR3, is EADIYQTPRYLVIGTGKKITLECSQTMGHDKMYWYQQDPGMELHLIHYSYGVNSTEKGDLSSESTVSRIRTEHFPLTLESARPSHTSQYLCASSEYWLRGFQETQYFGPGTRLLVL.

The chain employs TRBV4-1 and TRBJ1-1; no clear D. Germline V gene data show CDR1 as MGHRA and CDR2 as YSYEKL. V lost 3 bases to trimming and J lost 1 base, with 12 bases between them. CDR3 size: 15 residues. The CDR3 nucleotides are TGCGCCAGCAGCCAGTCTACACTCCGGAACACTGAAGCTTTCTTT. It encodes CASSQSTLRNTEAFF.

V gene TRBV6-1 combines with J gene TRBJ2-1; 13 nucleotides align to TRBD2. The V segment lost 6 bases and the J segment 12 bases; nucleotides outside the gene matches: 2. Germline V lookup: CDR1 MNHNS, CDR2 SASEGT. CDR3 length: 12 amino acids. Written as DNA, the CDR3 is TGTGCCAGCAGCCGGACTAGCGGGGGGCAGTTCTTC. Its translation: CASSRTSGGQFF.

This chain joins TRBV5-1 and TRBJ1-1; 9 bases align to TRBD1. CDR3 length equals 14 residues. The V gene's germline CDR1 is SGHRS and CDR2 YFSETQ. The V gene end was trimmed by 5 bases and the J gene end by 5 bases; junction bases not matched to a gene: 7. CDR3 sequence (DNA): TGCGCCAGCAGTTGGGCGGGACAGGGAACTGAAGCTTTCTTT. Translated: CASSWAGQGTEAFF.

The J gene is TRBJ1-3, the V gene TRBV18; D unresolved. V was cut by 3 bases and J by 4 bases, with 13 bases left in between. The CDR3 spans 15 residues. Germline values: CDR1 KGHSH, CDR2 LQKENI. CDR3 nucleotide sequence: TGTGCCAGCTCACCTCAGACCCCGGGGGGAAACACCATATATTTT. Translating it yields CASSPQTPGGNTIYF.

The chain couples TRBV4-2 to TRBJ1-1; tentative D call: TRBD1 (5 bases). The CDR3 loop spans 14 amino acids. The V gene lost 3 bases and the J gene lost 2 bases, with 10 bases spanning the gap. CDR1 is LGHNA, CDR2 YNFKEQ, per germline. CDR3 loop: CASSHLDRNTEAFF. CDR3 in DNA: TGTGCCAGCAGCCACCTTGACAGAAACACTGAAGCTTTCTTT.

The chain is built from TRBV7-9 and TRBJ1-2; 8 nucleotides line up with TRBD1. The CDR3 runs to 14 residues. From germline, CDR1 is SEHNR and CDR2 FQNEAQ (reference sequence). Losses at the gene ends were 1 base for V and 5 bases for J; bases not matched to a gene: 3. The CDR3 DNA reads TGTGCCAGCAGCTTAGGGGACAGGCGGTATGGCTACACCTTC. Translated: CASSLGDRRYGYTF.

The V gene is TRBV2, the J gene TRBJ2-5; 11 bases agree with TRBD2. The closer fit of TRBJ2-7 to the DNA end suggests the J call may be wrong. The germline gives CDR1 SNHLY, CDR2 FYNNEI. The CDR3 is 17 amino acids. Here the CDR3 reads CASSPSLLAGVSYEQYF. The CDR3 coding sequence is TGTGCCAGCAGTCCAAGCTTACTAGCGGGGGTTTCCTACGAGCAGTACTTC.

The V gene is TRBV7-2, the J gene TRBJ2-5; D unresolved. The germline V gene encodes CDR1 SGHTA and CDR2 FQGNSA. Deletions cut 5 bases from V and 3 bases from J, with 10 bases between. The CDR3 totals 13 residues. The CDR3 here is CASSLYAEETQYF. The CDR3 coding sequence is TGTGCCAGCAGCCTCTACGCAGAAGAGACCCAGTACTTC.

The J gene is TRBJ2-5, the V gene TRBV5-1, with 8 positions matching TRBD1. This CDR3 is built from 14 residues. J was trimmed by 10 bases and V by 0 bases; bases with no gene match: 8. In germline, CDR1 is SGHRS, CDR2 YFSETQ. CDR3 sequence (DNA): TGCGCCAGCAGCTTGGAAGGACAGGGACAGGTCCAGTACTTC. Amino acids: CASSLEGQGQVQYF.

This chain links TRBV6-1 with TRBJ2-1; D unresolved. V lost 4 bases and J lost 0, with 10 bases in between. Germline V lookup: CDR1 MNHNS, CDR2 SASEGT. The CDR3 extends over 15 amino acids. The CDR3 sequence: CASSARTSSYNEQFF. CDR3 sequence (DNA): TGTGCCAGCAGTGCCCGGACGAGCTCCTACAATGAGCAGTTCTTC.

The chain recombines TRBV30 with TRBJ1-6, with unresolved D. Trimming removed 5 bases at V and 1 base at J, with 6 bases between. CDR1 and CDR2 (germline): GTSNPN, SVGIG (reference sequence). The CDR3 totals 13 residues. The DNA for the CDR3 is TGTGCCTGGCGACGGTCCTATAATTCACCCCTCCACTTT. Translated, it gives CAWRRSYNSPLHF.

The chain couples TRBV19 to TRBJ1-1; no firm D call. Trimming removed 4 bases at V and 1 base at J, with 7 bases between. CDR3 length: 13 amino acids. Germline CDR1 reads LNHDA; CDR2 reads SQIVND (reference sequence). CDR3 sequence reads: CASSRSENTEAFF. CDR3 coding DNA: TGTGCCAGTAGTAGGTCGGAGAACACTGAAGCTTTCTTT.

Concerning this clone: Germline and junction disagree at one end, which may indicate a read error. This chain connects TRBV6-7 to TRBJ2-2, with TRBD2 identical over 8 bases. TRBV6-7 is placed among ORFs of uncertain function. This CDR3 is 19 amino acids long. For the CDR3, the DNA is TGTGCCAGCAGTTACTCCCGGGGCAGCGGGAGCGTTCGACACCGGGGAGCTGTTTTT. Translating gives CASSYSRGSGSVRHRGAVF.

The V gene is TRBV5-1, the J gene TRBJ2-5; 8 nucleotides align to TRBD2. Trimming at V came to 4 bases and at J to 2 bases, leaving 7 bases not matched to a gene. CDR1 SGHRS and CDR2 YFSETQ come from the germline V gene. The CDR3 totals 15 residues. The DNA for the CDR3 is TGCGCCAGCAGCGCAGCCGGGACTAGACAAGAGACCCAGTACTTC. This codes for CASSAAGTRQETQYF.

The chain carries TRBV4-1 and TRBJ2-7; 11 bases match TRBD2. J lost 2 bases, V lost 1 base, and 4 bases had no gene match. The CDR3 extends over 16 amino acids. The germline V gene has CDR1 MGHRA and CDR2 YSYEKL. The CDR3 is CASSQVLTSGTYEQYV. The CDR3, as DNA: TGCGCCAGCAGCCAAGTCCTGACTAGCGGGACCTACGAGCAGTACGTC.

CDR3 in amino acids: CASSIGTRNTGELFF. CDR3 bases: TGTGCCAGTAGTATAGGGACAAGGAACACCGGGGAGCTGTTTTTT. This chain joins TRBV19 and TRBJ2-2; TRBD1 might be the D (5 bases). This CDR3 comprises 15 residues. V was cut by 1 base and J by 1 base, with 7 bases left in between. From germline, CDR1 is LNHDA and CDR2 SQIVND (reference sequence).

The chain carries TRBV27 and TRBJ1-2, with a weak D call TRBD1 (5 bases). Germline V CDR1 and CDR2: MNHEY, SMNVEV (reference sequence). The CDR3 has 14 amino acids. V lost 6 bases, J lost 0 bases, and 11 bases lay in between. CDR3 DNA: TGTGCCAGCAGCAGGGACGGTGCTAACTATGGCTACACCTTC. Its protein is CASSRDGANYGYTF.

The chain couples TRBV18 to TRBJ1-5, with D unclear. CDR1 and CDR2 from the germline V gene are KGHSH and LQKENI. The V gene lost 2 bases and the J gene lost 1 base, with 6 bases spanning the gap. This CDR3 has 14 residues. The CDR3 loop is CASSPLGSNQPQHF. The CDR3 coding sequence is TGTGCCAGCTCACCATTGGGAAGCAATCAGCCCCAGCATTTT.

The chain has TRBV18 and TRBJ1-3, with D possibly TRBD1 on 5 matching bases. CDR3 length: 16 residues. CDR1 KGHSH and CDR2 LQKENI come from the germline V gene. The V gene lost 0 bases and the J gene lost 14 bases, with 23 bases spanning the gap. CDR3 DNA: TGTGCCAGCTCACCACCTGGGACCTCCCGAGCGTTCGGCTTATATTTT. This translates into CASSPPGTSRAFGLYF.

This clone was seen a single time. The chain employs TRBV6-6 and TRBJ2-1; tentatively, D is TRBD1 (8 bases). This CDR3 has 14 residues. From germline, CDR1 is MNHNY and CDR2 SVGAGI (reference sequence). V shed 0 bases and J shed 10 bases, with 13 bases lying between them. This chain's CDR3 is CASSYSNRGGEQFF. The CDR3 bases are TGTGCCAGCAGTTACTCGAACAGGGGGGGAGAGCAGTTCTTC.

The chain uses TRBV5-6 and TRBJ2-3; a weak D match, TRBD2 (7 bases). Germline CDR1 is SGHDT and CDR2 is YYEEEE. The length of the CDR3 is 16 residues. The ends were cut back, 0 bases at V and 4 bases at J, with 15 bases in the middle. DNA of the CDR3: TGTGCCAGCAGCTTGGGAGTTGCGGGGGCAGCAGATACGCAGTATTTT. Its protein is CASSLGVAGAADTQYF.

The chain recombines TRBV5-1 with TRBJ2-5; TRBD1 is a possible D gene (6 bases). V was pared by 4 bases and J by 4 bases, with 17 bases between. CDR1 and CDR2 (germline): SGHRS, YFSETQ. The CDR3 loop spans 15 amino acids. The CDR3 region has the DNA TGCGCCAGCAGCGTAGAGGGGGAATCCGGAGAGACCCAGTACTTC. Its protein is CASSVEGESGETQYF.

The chain recombines TRBV2 with TRBJ1-5; no reliable D call. The CDR3 totals 17 residues. V dropped 7 bases and J dropped 0 bases, with 19 bases sitting between them. The V gene's germline CDR1 is SNHLY and CDR2 FYNNEI. CDR3 amino acids: CASTPAYGPSSNQPQHF. The CDR3 DNA sequence: TGTGCCAGCACCCCGGCCTATGGGCCGAGTAGCAATCAGCCCCAGCATTTT.

The chain combines TRBV5-4 with TRBJ2-3, with 11 bases aligning to TRBD2. Germline V gives CDR1 SGHNT, CDR2 YYREEE (reference sequence). The CDR3 length is 15 residues. V was clipped by 4 bases and J by 3 bases; unmatched bases: 4. For the CDR3, the DNA is TGTGCCAGCAGCAAGGGGACTAGCGGTACAGATACGCAGTATTTT. Protein sequence: CASSKGTSGTDTQYF.